This T cell receptor beta chain was identified during a study of shared clonotypes between healthy human individuals. Study-level results: Clonotypes shared by all four sorted-subset donors had higher generation probabilities than non-shared clonotypes. Naive CD4 clonotypes overlapped across several donors at around 4.7%.

Around 220 ng DNA, tens of thousands of T cell genomes, went into each sorted-subset replicate PCR. Measured with immunoSEQ multiplex PCR; TCRdb has only the in-frame clones, and not every one. Here the sample spans over a million clones, roughly 96% being singletons. All of the donors resided in Nashville, Tennessee, and each was a Caucasian adult. With respect to this clone: Antigen: not known.

The CDR3 covers 15 residues. Trimming took 5 bases from V and 6 from J, leaving 17 bases between them. CDR1 and CDR2 from the germline V gene are KGHSH and LQKENI. The sequence came from a man under 40 in good health. This chain uses TRBV18 with TRBJ1-5, with D tentatively TRBD1 (5 bases). Sequences were obtained from naive CD4+ T cells sorted from blood. Subset noted: CD45RA+ positively selected. CDR3 nucleotide sequence: TGTGCCAGCTCAGATTTCGGGACTCCTGGTCAGCCCCAGCATTTT. It yields the protein CASSDFGTPGQPQHF.